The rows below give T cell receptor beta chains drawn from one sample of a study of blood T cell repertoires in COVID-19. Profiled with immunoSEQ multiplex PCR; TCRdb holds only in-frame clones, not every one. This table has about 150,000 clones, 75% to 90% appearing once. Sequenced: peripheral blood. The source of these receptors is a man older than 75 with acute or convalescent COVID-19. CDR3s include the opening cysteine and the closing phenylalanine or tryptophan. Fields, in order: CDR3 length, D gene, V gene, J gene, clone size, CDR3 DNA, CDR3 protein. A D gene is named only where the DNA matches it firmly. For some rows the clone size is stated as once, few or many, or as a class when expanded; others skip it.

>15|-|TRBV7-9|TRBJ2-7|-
TGTGCCAGCAGCTTATCCCCCTCGACAGGCTACGAGCAGTACTTC
CASSLSPSTGYEQYF
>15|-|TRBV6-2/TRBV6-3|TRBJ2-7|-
TGTGCCAGCAGTTACTCGTCAGGCCGGACCTACGAGCAGTACTTC
CASSYSSGRTYEQYF
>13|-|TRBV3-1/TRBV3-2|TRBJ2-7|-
TGTGCCAGCAGCAGGACTACATCGAGCGAGCAGTACTTC
CASSRTTSSEQYF
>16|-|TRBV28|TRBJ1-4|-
TGTGCCAGCAGTGTTCCTTTAACAGGGTGGGGTGAAAAACTGTTTTTT
CASSVPLTGWGEKLFF
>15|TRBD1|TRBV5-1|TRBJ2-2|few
TGCGCCAGCCAACTTGACAGGGAAAACACCGGGGAGCTGTTTTTT
CASQLDRENTGELFF
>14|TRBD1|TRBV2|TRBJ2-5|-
TGTGCCAGCGCAGGGACAGGGAGTAGGGAGACCCAGTACTTC
CASAGTGSRETQYF
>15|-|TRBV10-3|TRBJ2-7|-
TGTGCCATCACCCCAGGCGACAGTCGGTATGGCGAGCAGTACTTC
CAITPGDSRYGEQYF
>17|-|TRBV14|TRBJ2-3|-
TGTGCCAGCAGCCAAGATGTCCGGCAGGGGTATGGAGATACGCAGTATTTT
CASSQDVRQGYGDTQYF
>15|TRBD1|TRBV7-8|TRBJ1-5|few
TGTGCCAGCAGCTTAGTTTGGGACAGAAATCAGCCCCAGCATTTT
CASSLVWDRNQPQHF
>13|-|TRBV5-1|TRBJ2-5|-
TGCGCCAGCAGCTTGATGGGCGAGGGGACCCAGTACTTC
CASSLMGEGTQYF
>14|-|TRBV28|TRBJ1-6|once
TGTGCCAGCAGTTTAGGGCAGCATAATTCACCCCTCCACTTT
CASSLGQHNSPLHF
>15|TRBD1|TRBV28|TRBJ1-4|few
TGTGCCAGCAGTTTAGAGGGGACAGGGAATGAAAAACTGTTTTTT
CASSLEGTGNEKLFF
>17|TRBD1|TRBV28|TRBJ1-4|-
TGTGCCAGCTCTCCGGCGACAGGGGGCAGGGCTAATGAAAAACTGTTTTTT
CASSPATGGRANEKLFF
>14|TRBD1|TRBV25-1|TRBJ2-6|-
TGTGCCAGCAGTGAGACAGGGGCGGCCAACGTCCTGACTTTC
CASSETGAANVLTF
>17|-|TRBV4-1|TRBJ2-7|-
TGCGCCAGCAGCCAGGCCTTCCAGGAATTAAGCTCCTACGAGCAGTACTTC
CASSQAFQELSSYEQYF
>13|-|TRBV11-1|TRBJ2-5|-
TGTGCCAGCAGCTTAGGAAGTCGGGAGACCCAGTACTTC
CASSLGSRETQYF
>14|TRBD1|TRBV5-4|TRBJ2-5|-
TGTGCCAGCAGCCAAAGGACAGGGGCGGAGACCCAGTACTTC
CASSQRTGAETQYF
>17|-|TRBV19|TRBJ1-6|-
TGTGCCAGTAGTAGGCCAGCCGACAGCTCCTATAATTCACCCCTCCACTTT
CASSRPADSSYNSPLHF
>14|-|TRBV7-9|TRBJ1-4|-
TGTGCCATACAGCCACTTGCAACTAATGAAAAACTGTTTTTT
CAIQPLATNEKLFF
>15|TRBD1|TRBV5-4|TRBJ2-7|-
TGTGCCAGCAGCCATAAGGGACAGACCTCCTACGAGCAGTACTTC
CASSHKGQTSYEQYF